Listed below are T cell receptor beta chains from one sample, sequenced in a study of T-cell memory formation after mild COVID-19. TCRdb reprocessed the 5' RACE reads with MiXCR, giving one entry per CDR3 protein. The data hold under 300,000 distinct CDR3 sequences, with approximately 8.4% observed a single time. Material: PBMCs or a T cell subset sorted from them (not recorded which). The origin of the receptors is a man aged 18-30 years who had mild COVID-19 (a few samples of this study predate the infection). Cell type and time point are not known. CDR3s include the opening cysteine and the closing phenylalanine or tryptophan. A D gene is named only where the DNA matches it firmly. Only some rows state a clone size, as once, few, many or a class for expanded clones.

d_call,clone_size,v_call,j_call,cdr3_length,cdr3_nt,cdr3_aa
.,many,TRBV5-1,TRBJ1-1,15,TGCGCCAGCAGCTTGGACAGGGCTGGTCGGGATGAAGCTTTCTTT,CASSLDRAGRDEAFF
.,few,TRBV3-1,TRBJ1-6,13,TGTGCCAGCAGCCTTACTGATAATTCACCCCTCCACTTT,CASSLTDNSPLHF
.,few,TRBV4-3,TRBJ2-2,15,TGCGCCAGCAGCCAAGGACCCGGGGGCGGGAGGGAGCTGTTTTTT,CASSQGPGGGRELFF
.,many,TRBV12-3/TRBV12-4,TRBJ1-1,13,TGTGCCAGCAGTTTACAGGTGAACACTGAAGCTTTCTTT,CASSLQVNTEAFF
TRBD1,many,TRBV27,TRBJ1-3,16,TGTGCCAGCAGTGAACGACAGGGATTCTCTGGAAACACCATATATTTT,CASSERQGFSGNTIYF
.,few,TRBV5-1,TRBJ1-5,15,TGCGCCAGCAGCCCTGGCGGGGACATTACTCAGCCCCAGCATTTT,CASSPGGDITQPQHF
.,few,TRBV4-1,TRBJ2-7,13,TGCGCCAGCAGCCAAGATAAAGATTACGAGCAGTACTTC,CASSQDKDYEQYF
.,.,TRBV6-5,TRBJ2-2,13,TGTGCCAGCAGTACTCCCGGGACCGGGGAGCTGTTTTTT,CASSTPGTGELFF
.,.,TRBV7-3,TRBJ2-3,15,TGTGCCAGCAGCTTACACGACAGTAACACAGATACGCAGTATTTT,CASSLHDSNTDTQYF
.,.,TRBV4-3,TRBJ2-7,14,TGCGCCAGCAGCCCCTCGACCCAAACCTACGAGCAGTACTTC,CASSPSTQTYEQYF
.,few,TRBV28,TRBJ2-2,14,TGTGCCAGCAAAAGGACGACGAACACCGGGGAGCTGTTTTTT,CASKRTTNTGELFF
TRBD1,few,TRBV20-1,TRBJ1-2,13,TGCAGTGCTAACCACGGGACAGGGGTAGGCTACACCTTC,CSANHGTGVGYTF
.,few,TRBV12-3/TRBV12-4,TRBJ2-7,13,TGTGCCAGCAGTTTGGGGGCCCCCTACGAGCAGTACTTC,CASSLGAPYEQYF
TRBD1,.,TRBV6-2/TRBV6-3,TRBJ1-2,18,TGTGCCAGCAGTTACCCGGGACAGGGGGTTATGGCTAACTATGGCTACACCTTC,CASSYPGQGVMANYGYTF
.,few,TRBV29-1,TRBJ2-3,14,TGCAGCGTTGACCGACAGGCTAGCACAGATACGCAGTATTTT,CSVDRQASTDTQYF
.,.,TRBV4-3,TRBJ1-1,14,TGCGCCAGCAGCCAAGATTACCTGAACACTGAAGCTTTCTTT,CASSQDYLNTEAFF
.,many,TRBV12-3/TRBV12-4,TRBJ1-1,12,TGTGCCAGCAGTTTAATCCAGGGGTTAGCTTTCTTT,CASSLIQGLAFF
.,many,TRBV15,TRBJ2-7,14,TGTGCCACCAGCACTAGGGGGGGGGTCTACGAGCAGTACTTC,CATSTRGGVYEQYF
.,few,TRBV9,TRBJ1-6,16,TGTGCCAGCAGCGCGGGACCGACCAACGGGGGTTCACCCCTCCACTTT,CASSAGPTNGGSPLHF
.,many,TRBV12-3/TRBV12-4,TRBJ2-2,15,TGTGCCAGCAGTGACAGTGCCCTGAACACCGGGGAGCTGTTTTTT,CASSDSALNTGELFF
.,few,TRBV5-1,TRBJ1-5,16,TGCGCCAGCAGCTTGGGAATAGCAACGAGCAATCAGCCCCAGCATTTT,CASSLGIATSNQPQHF
TRBD1,few,TRBV12-3/TRBV12-4,TRBJ1-1,15,TGTGCCAGCAGTCGGACAGGCCTTATGAACACTGAAGCTTTCTTT,CASSRTGLMNTEAFF
.,many,TRBV4-2,TRBJ2-2,15,TGTGCCAGCAGCCATCCGGGGCGACACACCGGGGAGCTGTTTTTT,CASSHPGRHTGELFF
.,few,TRBV25-1,TRBJ1-2,14,TGTGCCAGCAGTGATGTCGAGAACCGCCCCGGCTACACCTTC,CASSDVENRPGYTF
TRBD2,few,TRBV7-7,TRBJ2-5,16,TGTGCTAGCAGCGCGCGGGGGGATAGCGGGGCCGAGACCCAGTACTTC,CASSARGDSGAETQYF
TRBD1,few,TRBV9,TRBJ2-2,14,TGTGCCAGCAGAAGGGACAGGGGCGACGGGGAGCTGTTTTTT,CASRRDRGDGELFF
.,many,TRBV2,TRBJ2-3,16,TGTGCCAGCAGCGGGCTATCTTGGAGGCGCACAGATACGCAGTATTTT,CASSGLSWRRTDTQYF
.,.,TRBV12-3/TRBV12-4,TRBJ2-7,14,TGTGCCAGCAGTTTAGGGGCAGGGTGGCACGAGCAGTACTTC,CASSLGAGWHEQYF
.,.,TRBV7-2,TRBJ2-7,13,TGTGCCAGCAGCCACTCAATTTCCTACGAGCAGTACTTC,CASSHSISYEQYF
.,few,TRBV6-5,TRBJ1-2,17,TGTGCCAGCAGTCGCCGTTATACTGACATGCAATCTAGAGGCTACACCTTC,CASSRRYTDMQSRGYTF
TRBD2,few,TRBV20-1,TRBJ2-1,14,TGCAGTGCTGGGGTAGCGGGGGACTACAATGAGCAGTTCTTC,CSAGVAGDYNEQFF
TRBD2,.,TRBV5-1,TRBJ2-4,14,TGCGCCAGCAGCTCGACCGGGACTACCAAGATTCAGTACTTC,CASSSTGTTKIQYF
.,.,TRBV6-2/TRBV6-3,TRBJ1-2,16,TGTGCCAGCAGTTACTCGTACGGAGACCCTAACTATGGCTACACCTTC,CASSYSYGDPNYGYTF
.,.,TRBV4-1,TRBJ2-4,15,TGCGCCAGCAGCCAAGCCGGCCTAGCCAAAAACATTCAGTACTTC,CASSQAGLAKNIQYF
.,many,TRBV10-3,TRBJ1-2,10,TGTGCCATCAGGGCGGGAGGCTACACCTTC,CAIRAGGYTF
.,medium-sized,TRBV4-1,TRBJ1-1,13,TGCGCCAGCAGCCAACGGGAAGTTACTGAAGCTTTCTTT,CASSQREVTEAFF
.,.,TRBV11-2,TRBJ2-3,15,TGTGCCAGCAGCCAATCCTCGGAGGCGGCAGATACGCAGTATTTT,CASSQSSEAADTQYF
.,.,TRBV5-4,TRBJ2-3,15,TGTGCCAGCAGCCTTCGGGACGTCGGGGCAGATACGCAGTATTTT,CASSLRDVGADTQYF
TRBD1,.,TRBV5-1,TRBJ1-2,15,TGCGCCAGCAGCTTGGGTACAGGGGGCTACTATGGCTACACCTTC,CASSLGTGGYYGYTF
.,few,TRBV7-9,TRBJ1-6,18,TGTGCCAGCAGCTCCCCCGGGGATCCGGGGTACTATAATTCACCCCTCCACTTT,CASSSPGDPGYYNSPLHF
TRBD2,.,TRBV29-1,TRBJ2-1,14,TGCAGCGTTGGAGGCGGGGGCTCCTACAATGAGCAGTTCTTC,CSVGGGGSYNEQFF
.,.,TRBV5-1,TRBJ1-1,14,TGCGCCAGCAGCTTGGTCCCGGGCCCGGGTGAAGCTTTCTTT,CASSLVPGPGEAFF
TRBD2,few,TRBV4-1,TRBJ2-2,15,TGCGCCAGCAGGTGGACTAGCGGGGGCACCGGGGAGCTGTTTTTT,CASRWTSGGTGELFF
TRBD2,many,TRBV5-1,TRBJ2-1,15,TGCGCCAGCAGCTTGGGGACTAGCGGGCGCAATGAGCAGTTCTTC,CASSLGTSGRNEQFF
.,.,TRBV6-6,TRBJ1-1,15,TGTGCCAGCAGTTCCGGGACGGCGGCGGACACTGAAGCTTTCTTT,CASSSGTAADTEAFF
.,few,TRBV11-2,TRBJ2-7,14,TGTGCCAGCAGCTTAGGGGCAGGCGACTACGAGCAGTACTTC,CASSLGAGDYEQYF
.,.,TRBV29-1,TRBJ2-2,14,TGCAGCGGGTATTACGGGTCGAACACCAGGGAGCTGTTTTTT,CSGYYGSNTRELFF
TRBD1,few,TRBV5-4,TRBJ1-6,14,TGTGCCAGCAGCCCTGACAGGGGTGGATCACCCCTCCACTTT,CASSPDRGGSPLHF